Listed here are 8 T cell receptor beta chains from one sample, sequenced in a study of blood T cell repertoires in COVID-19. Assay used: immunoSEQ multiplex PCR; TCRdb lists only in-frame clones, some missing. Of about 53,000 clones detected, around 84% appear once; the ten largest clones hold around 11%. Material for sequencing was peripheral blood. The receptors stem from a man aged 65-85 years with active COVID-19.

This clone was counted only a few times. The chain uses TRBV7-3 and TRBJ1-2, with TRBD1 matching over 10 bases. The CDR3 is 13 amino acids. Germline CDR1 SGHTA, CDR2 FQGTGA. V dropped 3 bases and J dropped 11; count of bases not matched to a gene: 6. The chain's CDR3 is CASSFGQGGTYTF. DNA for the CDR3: TGTGCCAGCAGCTTCGGACAGGGGGGCACTTACACCTTC.

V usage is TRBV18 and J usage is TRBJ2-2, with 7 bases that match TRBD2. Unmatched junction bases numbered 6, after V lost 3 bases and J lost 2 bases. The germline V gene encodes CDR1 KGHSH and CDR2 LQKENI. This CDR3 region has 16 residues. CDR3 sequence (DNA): TGTGCCAGCTCACCGGCTATAGCGGGTAACACCGGGGAGCTGTTTTTT. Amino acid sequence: CASSPAIAGNTGELFF.

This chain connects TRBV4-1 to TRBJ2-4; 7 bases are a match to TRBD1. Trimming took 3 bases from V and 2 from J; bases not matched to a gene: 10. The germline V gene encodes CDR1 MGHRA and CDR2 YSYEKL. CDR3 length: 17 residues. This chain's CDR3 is CASSQRPTGATKNIQYF. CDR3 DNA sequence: TGCGCCAGCAGCCAGCGACCCACAGGGGCGACCAAAAACATTCAGTACTTC.

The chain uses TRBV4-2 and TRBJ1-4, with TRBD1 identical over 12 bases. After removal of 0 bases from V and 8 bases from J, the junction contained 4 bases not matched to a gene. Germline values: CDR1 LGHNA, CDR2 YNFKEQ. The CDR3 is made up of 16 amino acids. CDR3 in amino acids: CASSQDGTGGEEKLFF. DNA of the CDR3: TGTGCCAGCAGCCAAGACGGGACAGGGGGCGAAGAAAAACTGTTTTTT.

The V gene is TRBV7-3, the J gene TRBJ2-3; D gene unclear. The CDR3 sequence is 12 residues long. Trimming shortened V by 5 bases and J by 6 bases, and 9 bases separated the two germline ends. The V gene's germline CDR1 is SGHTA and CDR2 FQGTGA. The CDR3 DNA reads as TGTGCCAGCAGCCAACGAGTTGATACGCAGTATTTT. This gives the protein CASSQRVDTQYF.

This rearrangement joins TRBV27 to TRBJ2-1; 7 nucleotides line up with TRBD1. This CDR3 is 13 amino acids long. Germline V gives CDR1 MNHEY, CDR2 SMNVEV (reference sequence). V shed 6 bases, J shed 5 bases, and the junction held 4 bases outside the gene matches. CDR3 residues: CASRKQGNNEQFF. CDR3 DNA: TGTGCCAGCAGGAAACAGGGGAACAATGAGCAGTTCTTC.

The CDR3 loop is CASSYLDGGNEQFF. The CDR3 DNA is TGTGCCAGCAGTTACCTGGACGGAGGCAATGAGCAGTTCTTC. The V and J genes are TRBV27 and TRBJ2-1; maybe TRBD2 (5 bases). CDR3 size: 14 residues. The germline CDR1 and CDR2 sequences are MNHEY and SMNVEV (reference sequence). The V gene lost 4 bases and the J gene lost 6 bases, with 13 bases spanning the gap.

In nucleotides, the CDR3 is TGTGCCAGCAGTTGGGGCCCCTATAATTCACCCCTCCACTTT. It codes for CASSWGPYNSPLHF. This chain links TRBV27 with TRBJ1-6, with D possibly being TRBD1 (5 bases). Germline lookup yields CDR1 MNHEY and CDR2 SMNVEV (reference sequence). Trimming left V 4 bases short and J 2 bases short, with 6 bases between. The CDR3 totals 14 residues.